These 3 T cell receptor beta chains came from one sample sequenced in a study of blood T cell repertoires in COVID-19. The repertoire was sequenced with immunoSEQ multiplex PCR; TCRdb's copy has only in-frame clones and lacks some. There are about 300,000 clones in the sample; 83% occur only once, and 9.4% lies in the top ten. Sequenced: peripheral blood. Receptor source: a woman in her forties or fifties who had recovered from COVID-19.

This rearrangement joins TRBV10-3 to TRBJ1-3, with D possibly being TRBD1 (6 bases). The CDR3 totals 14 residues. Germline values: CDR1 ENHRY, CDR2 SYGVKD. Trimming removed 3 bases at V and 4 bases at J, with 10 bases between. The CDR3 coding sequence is TGTGCCATCAGTGAACAGGACAGAGGAAACACCATATATTTT. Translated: CAISEQDRGNTIYF.

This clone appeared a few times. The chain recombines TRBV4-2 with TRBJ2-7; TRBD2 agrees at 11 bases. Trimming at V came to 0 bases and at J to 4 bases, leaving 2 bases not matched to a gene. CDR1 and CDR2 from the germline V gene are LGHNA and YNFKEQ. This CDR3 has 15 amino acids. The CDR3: CASSQDTSGSYEQYF. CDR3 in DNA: TGTGCCAGCAGCCAAGATACTAGCGGGAGTTACGAGCAGTACTTC.

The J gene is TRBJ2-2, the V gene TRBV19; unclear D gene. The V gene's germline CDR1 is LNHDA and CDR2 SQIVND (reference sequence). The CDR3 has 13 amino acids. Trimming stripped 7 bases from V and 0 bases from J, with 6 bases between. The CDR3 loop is CASTGTNTGELFF. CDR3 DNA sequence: TGTGCCAGTACGGGTACGAACACCGGGGAGCTGTTTTTT.